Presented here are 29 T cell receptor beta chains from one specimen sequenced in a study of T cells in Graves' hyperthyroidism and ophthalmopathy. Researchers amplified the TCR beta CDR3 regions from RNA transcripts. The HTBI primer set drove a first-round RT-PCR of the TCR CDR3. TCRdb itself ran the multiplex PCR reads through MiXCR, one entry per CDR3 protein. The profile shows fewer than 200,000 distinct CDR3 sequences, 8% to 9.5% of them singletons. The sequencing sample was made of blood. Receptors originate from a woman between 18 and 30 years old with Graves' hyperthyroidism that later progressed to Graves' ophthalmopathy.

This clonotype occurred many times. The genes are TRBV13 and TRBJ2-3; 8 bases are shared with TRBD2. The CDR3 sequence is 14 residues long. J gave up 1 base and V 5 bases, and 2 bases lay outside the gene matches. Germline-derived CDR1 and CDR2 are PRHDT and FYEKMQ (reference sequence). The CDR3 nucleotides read TGTGCCAGCAGCCACGGGGGGGGCACAGATACGCAGTATTTT. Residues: CASSHGGGTDTQYF. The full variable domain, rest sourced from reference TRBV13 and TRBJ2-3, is AAGVIQSPRHLIKEKRETATLKCYPIPRHDTVYWYQQGPGQDPQFLISFYEKMQSDKGSIPDRFSAQQFSDYHSELNMSSLELGDSALYFCASSHGGGTDTQYFGPGTRLTVL.

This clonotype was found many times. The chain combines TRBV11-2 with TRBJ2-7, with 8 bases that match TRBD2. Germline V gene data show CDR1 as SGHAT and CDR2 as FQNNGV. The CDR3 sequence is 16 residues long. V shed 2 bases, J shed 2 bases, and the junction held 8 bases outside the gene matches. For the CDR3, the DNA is TGTGCCAGCAGCTTACGTGTTAGCGGGACGCCCTACGAGCAGTACTTC. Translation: CASSLRVSGTPYEQYF.

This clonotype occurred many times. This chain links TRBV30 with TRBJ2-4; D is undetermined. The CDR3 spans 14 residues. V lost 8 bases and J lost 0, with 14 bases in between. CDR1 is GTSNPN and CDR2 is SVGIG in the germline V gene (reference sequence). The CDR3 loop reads CAPNPKLAKNIQYF. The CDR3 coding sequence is TGTGCCCCCAACCCCAAACTAGCCAAAAACATTCAGTACTTC.

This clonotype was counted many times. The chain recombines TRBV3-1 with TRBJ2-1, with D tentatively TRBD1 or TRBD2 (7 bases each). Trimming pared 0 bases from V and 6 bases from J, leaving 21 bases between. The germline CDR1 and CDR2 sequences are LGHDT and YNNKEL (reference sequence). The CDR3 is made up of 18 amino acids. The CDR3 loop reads CASSQDAVRTRGGNEQFF. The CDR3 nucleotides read TGTGCCAGCAGCCAAGATGCCGTCCGGACCAGGGGGGGCAATGAGCAGTTCTTC.

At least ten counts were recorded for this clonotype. The CDR3 DNA sequence: TGTGCCACCAGCAGAGGCCGGTGGGCTAACTCCTACAATGAGCAGTTCTTC. Protein: CATSRGRWANSYNEQFF. The chain uses TRBV15 and TRBJ2-1; D unresolved. The CDR3 has 17 residues. V was shortened by 1 base and J by 0 bases, with 13 bases between the two germline ends. In germline, CDR1 is LNHNV, CDR2 YYDKDF (reference sequence).

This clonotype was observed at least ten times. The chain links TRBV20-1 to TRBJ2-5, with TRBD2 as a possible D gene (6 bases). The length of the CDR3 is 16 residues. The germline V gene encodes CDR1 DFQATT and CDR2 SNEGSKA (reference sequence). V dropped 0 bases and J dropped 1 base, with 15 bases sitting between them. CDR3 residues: CSARDHDSGSQETQYF. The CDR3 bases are TGCAGTGCTAGAGACCATGATAGCGGATCCCAAGAGACCCAGTACTTC.

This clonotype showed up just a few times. CDR3 DNA sequence: TGCGCCAGCAGCCAACCCTACATGGACTCTGGAAACACCATATATTTT. As protein: CASSQPYMDSGNTIYF. The chain links TRBV4-1 to TRBJ1-3; D unclear. Between the trimmed V and J ends, which lost 2 bases and 0 bases, there was a span of 11 bases. There are 16 residues in the CDR3. Germline V CDR1 and CDR2: MGHRA, YSYEKL.

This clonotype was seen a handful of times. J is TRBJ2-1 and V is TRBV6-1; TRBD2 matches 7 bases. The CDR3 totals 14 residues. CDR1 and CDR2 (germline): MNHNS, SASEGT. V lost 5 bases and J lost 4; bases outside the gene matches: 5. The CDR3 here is CASSLAGEYNEQFF. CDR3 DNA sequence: TGTGCCAGCAGTTTAGCGGGCGAGTACAATGAGCAGTTCTTC.

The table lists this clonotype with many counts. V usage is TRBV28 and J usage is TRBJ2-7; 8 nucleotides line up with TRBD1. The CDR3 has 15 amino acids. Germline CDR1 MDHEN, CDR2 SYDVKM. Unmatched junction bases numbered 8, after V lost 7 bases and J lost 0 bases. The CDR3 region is CASNRQGSNSYEQYF. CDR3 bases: TGTGCCAGCAATAGACAGGGGTCGAACTCCTACGAGCAGTACTTC.

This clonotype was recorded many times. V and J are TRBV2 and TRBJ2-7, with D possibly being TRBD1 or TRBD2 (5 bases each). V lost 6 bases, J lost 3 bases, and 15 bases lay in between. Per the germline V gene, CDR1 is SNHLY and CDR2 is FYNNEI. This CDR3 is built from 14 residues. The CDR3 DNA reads TGTGCCAGCAGACAAGGAGGCCAGGGCTACGAGCAGTACTTC. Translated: CASRQGGQGYEQYF.

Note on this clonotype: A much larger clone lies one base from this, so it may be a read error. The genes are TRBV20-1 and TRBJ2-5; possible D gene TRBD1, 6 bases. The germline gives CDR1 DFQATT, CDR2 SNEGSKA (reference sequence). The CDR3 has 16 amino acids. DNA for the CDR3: TGCAGTGCTAGAGTCCGGGACACATTATACCAAGAGACCCAGCACTTC. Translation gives CSARVRDTLYQETQHF.

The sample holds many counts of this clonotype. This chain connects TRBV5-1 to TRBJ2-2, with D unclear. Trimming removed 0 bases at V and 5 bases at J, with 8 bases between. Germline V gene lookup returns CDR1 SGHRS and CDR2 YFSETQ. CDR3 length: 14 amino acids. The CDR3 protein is CASSLGPQTGELFF. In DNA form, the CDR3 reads TGCGCCAGCAGCTTGGGACCCCAAACCGGGGAGCTGTTTTTT. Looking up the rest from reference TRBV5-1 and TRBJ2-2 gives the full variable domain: KAGVTQTPRYLIKTRGQQVTLSCSPISGHRSVSWYQQTPGQGLQFLFEYFSETQRNKGNFPGRFSGRQFSNSRSEMNVSTLELGDSALYLCASSLGPQTGELFFGEGSRLTVL.

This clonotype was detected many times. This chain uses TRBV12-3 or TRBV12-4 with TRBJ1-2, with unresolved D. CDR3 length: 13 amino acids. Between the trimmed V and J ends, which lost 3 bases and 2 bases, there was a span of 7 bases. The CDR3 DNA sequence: TGTGCCAGCAGTTTGGCACGAAACTATGGCTACACCTTC. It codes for CASSLARNYGYTF.

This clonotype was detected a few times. CDR3 residues: CASSLGGHSPLHF. CDR3 coding DNA: TGTGCCAGCAGCTTAGGAGGTCATTCACCCCTCCACTTT. This chain links TRBV13 with TRBJ1-6; no clear D gene. V lost 0 bases to trimming and J lost 8 bases, with 5 bases between them. The CDR3 runs to 13 residues. CDR1 PRHDT and CDR2 FYEKMQ come from the germline V gene (reference sequence).

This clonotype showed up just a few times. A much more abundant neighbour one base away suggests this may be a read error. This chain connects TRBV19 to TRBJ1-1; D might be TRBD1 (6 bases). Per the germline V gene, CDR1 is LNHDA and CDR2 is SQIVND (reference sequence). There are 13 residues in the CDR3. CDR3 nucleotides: TGTGCCAGTAGTACGTACAGGGAAACTGAAGCTCTCTTT. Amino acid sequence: CASSTYRETEALF.

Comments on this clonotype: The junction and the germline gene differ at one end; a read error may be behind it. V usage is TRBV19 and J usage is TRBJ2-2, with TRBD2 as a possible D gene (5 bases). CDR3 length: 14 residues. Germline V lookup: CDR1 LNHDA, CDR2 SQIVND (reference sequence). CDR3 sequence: CASSIRSLHRGAVF. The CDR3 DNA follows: TGTGCCAGTAGTATAAGGAGCCTACACCGGGGAGCTGTTTTT.

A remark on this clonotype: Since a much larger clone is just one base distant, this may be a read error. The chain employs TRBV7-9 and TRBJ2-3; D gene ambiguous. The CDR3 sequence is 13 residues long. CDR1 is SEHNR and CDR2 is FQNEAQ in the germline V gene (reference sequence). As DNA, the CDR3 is TGTGCCGGCAGCTTGCAGGAGCTGGATACGCAGTATTTT. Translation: CAGSLQELDTQYF.

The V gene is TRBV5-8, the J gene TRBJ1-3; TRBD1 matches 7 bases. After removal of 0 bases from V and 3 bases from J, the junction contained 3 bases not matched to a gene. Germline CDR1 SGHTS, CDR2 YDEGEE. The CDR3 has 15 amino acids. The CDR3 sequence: CASSLVNRGGNTIYF. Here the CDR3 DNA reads TGTGCCAGCAGCTTGGTTAACAGGGGTGGAAACACCATATATTTT.

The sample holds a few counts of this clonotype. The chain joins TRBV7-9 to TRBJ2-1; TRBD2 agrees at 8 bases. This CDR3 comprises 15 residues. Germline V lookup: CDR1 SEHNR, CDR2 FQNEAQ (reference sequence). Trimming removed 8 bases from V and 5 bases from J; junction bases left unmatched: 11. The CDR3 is CASLYYFGGDNEQFF. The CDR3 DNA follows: TGTGCCAGCCTCTACTATTTCGGGGGGGACAATGAGCAGTTCTTC.

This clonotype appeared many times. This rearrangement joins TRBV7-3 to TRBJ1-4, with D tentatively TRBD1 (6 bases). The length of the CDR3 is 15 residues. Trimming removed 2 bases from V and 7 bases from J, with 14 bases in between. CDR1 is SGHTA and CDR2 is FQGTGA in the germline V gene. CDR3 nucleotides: TGTGCCAGCAGCTTACGGGCAGGGGCGGGTGAAAAACTGTTTTTT. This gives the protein CASSLRAGAGEKLFF.

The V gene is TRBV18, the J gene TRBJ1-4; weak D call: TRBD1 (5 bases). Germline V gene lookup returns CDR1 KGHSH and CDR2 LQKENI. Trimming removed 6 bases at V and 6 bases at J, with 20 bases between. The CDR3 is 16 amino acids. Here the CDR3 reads CASSPFRGAVDEKLFF. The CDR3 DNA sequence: TGTGCCAGCTCTCCCTTTCGAGGGGCGGTGGATGAAAAACTGTTTTTT.

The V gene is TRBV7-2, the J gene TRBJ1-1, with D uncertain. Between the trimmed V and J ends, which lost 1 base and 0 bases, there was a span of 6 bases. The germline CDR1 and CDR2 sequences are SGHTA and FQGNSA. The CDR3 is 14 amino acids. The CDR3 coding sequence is TGTGCCAGCAGCTTAGGGCCGATGAACACTGAAGCTTTCTTT. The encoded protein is CASSLGPMNTEAFF.

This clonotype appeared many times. In nucleotides, the CDR3 is TGTGCCAGCAGCCGTAACCAGGGTTTGGAGACCCAGTACTTC. This encodes CASSRNQGLETQYF. The V gene is TRBV7-2, the J gene TRBJ2-5; possible D gene TRBD1, 5 bases. Germline CDR1 SGHTA, CDR2 FQGNSA. V gave up 5 bases and J gave up 5 bases, with 15 bases separating them. The length of the CDR3 is 14 residues.

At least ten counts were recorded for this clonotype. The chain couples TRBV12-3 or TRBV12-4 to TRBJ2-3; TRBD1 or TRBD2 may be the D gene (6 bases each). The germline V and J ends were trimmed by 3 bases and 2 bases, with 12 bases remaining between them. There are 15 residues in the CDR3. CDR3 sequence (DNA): TGTGCCAGCAGTTTGGGGGGCTTGTCCACAGATACGCAGTATTTT. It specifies CASSLGGLSTDTQYF.

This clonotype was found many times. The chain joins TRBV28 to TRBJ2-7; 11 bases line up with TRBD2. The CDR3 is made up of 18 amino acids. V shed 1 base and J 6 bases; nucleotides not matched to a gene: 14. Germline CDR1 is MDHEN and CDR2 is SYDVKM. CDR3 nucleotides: TGTGCCAGCAGTTTATCTGGGTTTAGCGGGGGGGCAAGTTCCGAGCAGTACTTC. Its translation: CASSLSGFSGGASSEQYF. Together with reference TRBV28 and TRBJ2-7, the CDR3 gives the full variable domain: DVKVTQSSRYLVKRTGEKVFLECVQDMDHENMFWYRQDPGLGLRLIYFSYDVKMKEKGDIPEGYSVSREKKERFSLILESASTNQTSMYLCASSLSGFSGGASSEQYFGPGTRLTVT.

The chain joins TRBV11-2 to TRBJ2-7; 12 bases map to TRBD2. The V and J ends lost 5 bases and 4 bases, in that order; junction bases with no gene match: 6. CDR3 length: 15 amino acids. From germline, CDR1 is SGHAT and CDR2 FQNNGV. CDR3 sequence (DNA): TGTGCCAGCAGCCAAGGACTAGCGGGAAAATACGAGCAGTACTTC. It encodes CASSQGLAGKYEQYF. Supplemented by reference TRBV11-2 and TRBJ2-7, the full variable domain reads EAGVAQSPRYKIIEKRQSVAFWCNPISGHATLYWYQQILGQGPKLLIQFQNNGVVDDSQLPKDRFSAERLKGVDSTLKIQPAKLEDSAVYLCASSQGLAGKYEQYFGPGTRLTVT.

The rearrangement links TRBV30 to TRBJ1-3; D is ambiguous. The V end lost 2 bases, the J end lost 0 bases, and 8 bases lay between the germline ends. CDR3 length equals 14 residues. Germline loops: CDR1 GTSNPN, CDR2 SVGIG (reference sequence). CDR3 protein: CAWSTESSGNTIYF. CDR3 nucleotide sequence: TGTGCCTGGAGTACTGAGAGCTCTGGAAACACCATATATTTT.

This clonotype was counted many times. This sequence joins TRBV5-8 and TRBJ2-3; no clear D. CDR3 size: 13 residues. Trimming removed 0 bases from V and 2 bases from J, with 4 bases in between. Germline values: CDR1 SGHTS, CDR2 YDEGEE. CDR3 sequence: CASSLDNTDTQYF. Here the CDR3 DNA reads TGTGCCAGCAGCTTGGACAACACAGATACGCAGTATTTT. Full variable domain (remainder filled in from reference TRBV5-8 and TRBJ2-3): EAGVTQSPTHLIKTRGQQATLRCSPISGHTSVYWYQQALGLGLQFLLWYDEGEERNRGNFPPRFSGRQFPNYSSELNVNALELEDSALYLCASSLDNTDTQYFGPGTRLTVL.

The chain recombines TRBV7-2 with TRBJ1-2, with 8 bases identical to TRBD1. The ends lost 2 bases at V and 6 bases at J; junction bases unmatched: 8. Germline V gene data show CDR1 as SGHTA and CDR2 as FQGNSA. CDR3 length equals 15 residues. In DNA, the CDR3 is TGTGCCAGCAGCTTACAATTGACAGGGGATAATGGCTACACCTTC. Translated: CASSLQLTGDNGYTF.